This entry is about one TCR beta chain. Its cognate antigen is unknown. This sample stems from a study of cytomegalovirus exposure and HLA in healthy donors. Study-wide findings and caveats: In a later analysis, TCR beta V- and J-gene trimming was associated with a missense DCLRE1C variant. Analyzed later, most CMV-associated TCR beta chains appeared HLA-restricted. The authors listed some 160 TCR beta chains as cytomegalovirus-associated.

13 Jbeta primers and 60 Vbeta primers were used for the PCR. TCRdb keeps only in-frame clones here, not all; method: immunoSEQ multiplex PCR. The table includes under 200,000 clones, less than 80% detected once. V lost 4 bases, J lost 0 bases, and 7 bases stayed unmatched. The germline gives CDR1 SGHTA, CDR2 FQGNSA. The CDR3 has 16 amino acids. Sequencing was done on a sample of PBMCs. This clonotype was sampled from a man in his forties or fifties in good health and CMV-seronegative. The chain carries TRBV7-2 and TRBJ2-5, with 8 nucleotides matching TRBD2. CDR3 nucleotide sequence: TGTGCCAGCAGCTCGAGCGGGAGTGTCCACCAAGAGACCCAGTACTTC. This sequence encodes CASSSSGSVHQETQYF.